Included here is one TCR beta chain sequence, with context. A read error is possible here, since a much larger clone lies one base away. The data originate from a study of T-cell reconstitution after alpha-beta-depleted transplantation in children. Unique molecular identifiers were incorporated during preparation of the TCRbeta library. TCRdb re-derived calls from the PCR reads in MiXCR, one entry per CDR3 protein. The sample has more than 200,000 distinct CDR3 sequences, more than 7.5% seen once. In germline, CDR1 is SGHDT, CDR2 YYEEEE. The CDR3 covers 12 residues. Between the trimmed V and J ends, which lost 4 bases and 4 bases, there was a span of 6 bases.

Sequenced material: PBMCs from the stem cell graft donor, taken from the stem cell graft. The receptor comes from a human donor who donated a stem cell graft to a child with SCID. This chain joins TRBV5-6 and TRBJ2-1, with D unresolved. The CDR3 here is CASSQIYNEQFF. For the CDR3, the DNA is TGTGCCAGCAGCCAAATATACAATGAGCAGTTCTTC. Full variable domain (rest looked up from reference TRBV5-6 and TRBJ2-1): DAGVTQSPTHLIKTRGQQVTLRCSPKSGHDTVSWYQQALGQGPQFIFQYYEEEERQRGNFPDRFSGHQFPNYSSELNVNALLLGDSALYLCASSQIYNEQFFGPGTRLTVL.